This TCR beta chain was identified during a study of immune evolution from preneoplasia to lung adenocarcinoma (dated by TCRdb to the early 2020s). The study in broad terms: HLA loss of heterozygosity was found in approximately 7% of AIS, 15% of MIA and about a third of ADC lesions, and in no AAH lesions. Immune contexture across lung adenocarcinoma precursors and invasive adenocarcinoma was profiled using immune gene expression, TCR sequencing and multiplex immunofluorescence. Resected precursor lesions (AAH, AIS, MIA) and invasive adenocarcinomas were each compared against paired morphologically normal lung tissue. Sample size was determined by specimen availability and not by a prior power calculation. The immune data were combined with whole exome sequencing and methylation data from the same cohort of nodules. The overall cohort was made up of around 57 patients with pulmonary nodules who had surgical resection. TCR sequencing data were obtained from around 51 patients. It was reported in the study that under 110 samples were used for TCR sequencing. Class I HLA alleles were inferred from exome data with POLYSOLVER, and allele-specific HLA loss was detected with LOHHLA. The research as a whole found: All patients were from Japan and China, so applicability to Western populations was uncertain. Normal lung had the highest top T cell clone frequencies, and these frequencies appeared to fall progressively from AAH through AIS, MIA and invasive adenocarcinoma. Normal lung showed the highest clonality, whereas later-stage lesions appeared to have higher T cell density and diversity but lower clonality. The findings were based on association rather than direct causation, and larger cohorts with long-term follow-up and longitudinal biopsies were deemed needed. T cell clonality was highest in KRAS-mutant nodules compared with EGFR-mutant or double wild-type lesions.

V was cut back by 10 bases and J by 1 base, leaving a gap of 18 bases between them. CDR1 and CDR2 are drawn from the germline V gene (reference sequence): MNHEY, SMNVEV. Including cysteine and phenylalanine, the CDR3 has 15 amino acids. The DNA shown is the 45-base CDR3, in frame from base 1. TCR beta CDR3 regions were sequenced from DNA using the immunoSEQ hsTCRbeta Kit. The original methods were these. TCR sequencing data were analysed with the ImmunoSEQ Analyzer. T cell clonality was defined as 1 minus Pielou's evenness computed on productive rearrangements. T cell diversity was measured with the inverse Simpson index on productive templates. T cell density was defined as TCR beta template counts normalized to usable DNA, with usable DNA estimated by amplifying and sequencing housekeeping genes. Two-sided Kruskal-Wallis tests were used to compare TCR metrics across histologic stages. In TCRdb, the immuneACCESS table is reduced to in-frame sequences with V and J assigned. These tables do not hold every clone; where another copy was compared, an unresolved V gene accounts for under half, and the others remain unexplained. That table supplies the V and J calls and clone size; D and trimming were determined from the DNA. The sample profile shows 9,000 to 10,000 clones; 88% of them were found once. The ten largest account for less than 3% of the sample.

This clone was detected only once. There is no known antigen for this receptor. Per-base qualities were not stored, and no clone one base away is much larger. Between the mid-2010s and the late 2010s, the patients underwent resection in either Japan or China. Histologic diagnosis of each case was confirmed independently by two lung cancer pathologists on H&E slides. Premalignant or tumor cells were enriched for nucleic acid extraction by macro-dissection performed after pathologic assessment. DNA was isolated from FFPE tissue using the AllPrep DNA/RNA FFPE Kit. Source material: FFPE invasive lung adenocarcinoma tissue. This specimen's cell subset or site label, per the study, means: frankly invasive lung adenocarcinoma (ADC). The sequence joins TRBV27 to TRBJ2-3; D gene: possibly TRBD2, on 6 matching bases. The TCR comes from a person aged 65 to 85 with invasive lung adenocarcinoma. Some clones in this sample may be carry-over from other donors' samples. The CDR3 is CATRPLGGGTDTQYF. Here is the DNA: TGTGCCACCCGCCCTCTCGGAGGGGGCACAGATACGCAGTATTTT.